One T cell receptor (beta chain) is described in this entry. This clonotype was seen only a few times. Its antigen remains unidentified. No much larger clonotype is one base removed from it; base qualities were not supplied. CDR1 DFQATT and CDR2 SNEGSKA are derived from the germline V gene (reference sequence). The V and J ends are trimmed by 5 bases and 0 bases, leaving 8 bases between them. The CDR3 spans 13 residues, from the cysteine through the phenylalanine. The sequence is cut down to CDR3 DNA, 39 bases in frame from base 1. Every donor was a healthy Caucasian. The twin cohort comprised three pairs of female monozygotic twins, all aged about 18 to 29 years. Peripheral blood mononuclear cells were used as the source from which RNA for TCR libraries was isolated. This sample was taken from a study of identical twins (dated by TCRdb to the mid-2010s). Concerning the study at large: TCR alpha and beta repertoires from monozygotic twins, unrelated adults of various ages and cord blood were deep-sequenced to test whether fetal clonotypes persist. To rule out contamination, replicate twin experiments were performed at different times with different library preparation protocols.

Receptor libraries were prepared by 5' RACE. The instrument given in TCRdb is Illumina HiSeq 2000. Template switching introduced a universal primer binding site; the final cDNA contained a unique molecular identifier, enabling accurate counting of TCR cDNA molecules. Specific primers in the conserved constant-segment region were used to synthesize first-strand cDNA for the TCR alpha and beta chains. Each cDNA library was double barcoded, with a SMART-Mk sample barcode plus Illumina barcodes, to control for contamination. Two successive PCR steps introduced TruSeq adapter sequences along with Illumina sample barcodes. The TCR alpha and beta cDNA libraries were sequenced on the Illumina HiSeq platform using custom primers. Concerning the study's data processing: MiGEC was used to process raw reads and extract unique molecular identifiers, and MiXCR was used to find CDR3 positions. Recombination models were inferred per individual with the repgenHMM and IGoR tools using an EM algorithm. The tcR package in R was used for shared clonotype analysis, with sharing normalized by the product of cloneset sizes. To study raw recombination without the effects of thymic and clonal selection, out-of-frame nonproductive sequences were analyzed. TCRdb trimmed public reads at Q25 via fastp, called clones via MiXCR and kept in-frame beta chains. Rows are combined by CDR3 protein, so each entry shows the most common genes and DNA. These V and J calls rely on TCRdb rather than the paper's analysis. The sample table records approximately 630,000 distinct CDR3 sequences; under 8.5% of these occur just once. 1.6% of the sample belongs to the ten largest clones.

General conclusions and limits of the study: A weaker excess of twin sharing was found in beta out-of-frame sequences because the signal-to-noise ratio was lowered by fewer shared sequences. Zero-insertion analyses could be partly confounded by invariant T cells such as MAIT and iNKT, although diverse VJ usage argued against such confounding for most clonotypes. Because the same donors could not be followed over many years, the conclusions depended on cross-sectional statistical analysis. In monozygotic twins, recombination models systematically underestimated out-of-frame TCR alpha sharing, but the models matched the sharing seen between unrelated individuals. Abundant cord blood beta clonotypes had fewer insertions, young adult naive repertoires showed a similar but weaker trend, and memory repertoires showed no such trend. Compared with coincidental sharing between unrelated individuals, an excess of low generation-probability sequences was observed among out-of-frame TCR alpha sequences shared between twins.

These same records also appear under a second study, on yellow fever vaccine responses in identical twins. Reported in the second study: According to the authors, the vaccine-induced T cell response in identical twins seemed to be partly convergent and partly specific to each individual. The study precisely tracked vaccine-responding T cell clones in identical twins.

The rearrangement joined TRBV20-1 to TRBJ2-1; confidence is insufficient to name the D gene. The receptor was isolated from a woman under 30 in good health. What was sequenced was PBMCs. The CDR3 loop reads CSAAHYSYNEQFF. The DNA reads TGCAGTGCTGCCCACTACTCCTACAATGAGCAGTTCTTC.